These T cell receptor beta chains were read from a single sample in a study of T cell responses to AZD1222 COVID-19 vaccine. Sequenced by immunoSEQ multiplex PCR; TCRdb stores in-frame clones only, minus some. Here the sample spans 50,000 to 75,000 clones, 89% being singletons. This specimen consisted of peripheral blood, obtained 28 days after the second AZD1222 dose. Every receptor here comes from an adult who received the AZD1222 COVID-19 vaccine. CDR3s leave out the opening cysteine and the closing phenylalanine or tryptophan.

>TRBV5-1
ASSSSGGGRNTEAF
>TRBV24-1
ATSDTGTGFGYT
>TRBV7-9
ASIARADRLTGELF
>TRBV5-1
ASSYPGRMNTEAF
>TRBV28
ASSLMGWSTGPSTDTQY
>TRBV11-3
ASSSSPYNEQF
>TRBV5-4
ASSFPRNYNEQF
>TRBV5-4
ASSFGQGALNEQF
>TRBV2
ASRGQGAGGYT
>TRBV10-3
AMGQGNNSPLH